One sample yielded the 25 T cell receptor beta chains listed below, sequenced in a study of T cells after yellow fever vaccination. TCRdb re-called the 5' RACE reads with MiXCR, one entry per CDR3 protein. This repertoire shows about 160,000 distinct CDR3 sequences, around 9.3% found once; its top ten account for roughly 40%. The starting material was CD8+ T cells sorted from PBMCs, obtained 45 days after the yellow fever booster vaccination. The receptors come from a man aged 18 to 30 who received the YFV17D yellow fever vaccine.

This clonotype has just a few counts. This chain links TRBV7-9 with TRBJ2-7, with 8 bases that match TRBD1. The CDR3 has 15 residues. J was trimmed by 0 bases and V by 5 bases; bases with no gene match: 6. The germline V gene has CDR1 SEHNR and CDR2 FQNEAQ (reference sequence). The CDR3 here is CASSPRGTGSYEQYF. CDR3 DNA sequence: TGTGCCAGCAGCCCCCGCGGGACAGGCTCCTACGAGCAGTACTTC. Using reference TRBV7-9 and TRBJ2-7 for the parts outside the CDR3, the full variable domain is DTGVSQNPRHKITKRGQNVTFRCDPISEHNRLYWYRQTLGQGPEFLTYFQNEAQLEKSRLLSDRFSAERPKGSFSTLEIQRTEQGDSAMYLCASSPRGTGSYEQYFGPGTRLTVT.

This clonotype was counted at least ten times. The chain carries TRBV11-1 and TRBJ2-3; D is perhaps TRBD2 (7 bases). The CDR3 contains 16 residues. Looked up from germline, CDR1 is SGHAT and CDR2 is FQDESV (reference sequence). Between the trimmed V and J ends, which lost 2 bases and 1 base, there was a span of 13 bases. The CDR3 coding sequence is TGTGCCAGCAGCTTAAGGGGGACTATTGGCACAGATACGCAGTATTTT. It specifies CASSLRGTIGTDTQYF.

The chain has TRBV27 and TRBJ1-1, with D unclear. This CDR3 has 13 residues. Trimming removed 4 bases from V and 8 bases from J, with 14 bases in between. Germline assignment: CDR1 MNHEY and CDR2 SMNVEV (reference sequence). CDR3 in amino acids: CASSWGARGEAFF. CDR3 coding DNA: TGTGCCAGCAGTTGGGGAGCGCGGGGAGAAGCTTTCTTT.

This clonotype was found a few times. This chain connects TRBV6-4 to TRBJ2-2; D might be TRBD2 (5 bases). Trimming shortened V by 4 bases and J by 7 bases, and 7 bases separated the two germline ends. CDR1 is MRHNA and CDR2 is SNTAGT in the germline V gene. The CDR3 is 12 residues long. The CDR3 reads CASSGLSGELFF. In nucleotides, the CDR3 is TGTGCCAGCAGTGGACTAAGCGGGGAGCTGTTTTTT.

The chain is built from TRBV7-9 and TRBJ2-1; possible D gene TRBD1, 6 bases. Trimming shortened V by 5 bases and J by 10 bases, and 12 bases separated the two germline ends. Looked up from germline, CDR1 is SEHNR and CDR2 is FQNEAQ (reference sequence). This CDR3 spans 12 amino acids. The CDR3 region has the DNA TGTGCCAGCAGCACTGGACAGAACGAGCAGTTCTTC. Translated: CASSTGQNEQFF.

This clonotype turned up a few times. CDR3 coding DNA: TGCAGCGTTGAAGATCCCCAGCGGTATGACTATGGCTACACCTTC. This translates into CSVEDPQRYDYGYTF. V is TRBV29-1 and J is TRBJ1-2, with D uncertain. Looked up from germline, CDR1 is SQVTM and CDR2 is ANQGSEA. Deletions cut 0 bases from V and 3 bases from J, with 14 bases between. The CDR3 totals 15 residues.

V and J are TRBV3-1 and TRBJ2-2; D is uncertain. The V gene lost 6 bases and the J gene lost 4 bases, with 12 bases spanning the gap. CDR1 and CDR2 (germline): LGHDT, YNNKEL (reference sequence). The CDR3 is 14 residues long. In nucleotides, the CDR3 is TGTGCCAGCAGTCTAGGGTTGGGCACCGGGGAGCTGTTTTTT. It specifies CASSLGLGTGELFF.

CDR3 nucleotides: TGTGCCAGCAGCTTGGGCCGCTTGCAGTTCTTC. It encodes CASSLGRLQFF. The chain joins TRBV11-2 to TRBJ2-1; no clear D gene. Per germline, CDR1 SGHAT and CDR2 FQNNGV. The V and J ends lost 3 bases and 12 bases respectively, with 9 bases between them. The CDR3 covers 11 residues.

J is TRBJ2-5 and V is TRBV10-3; no reliable D call. Germline CDR1 reads ENHRY; CDR2 reads SYGVKD. This CDR3 is built from 17 residues. Trimming pared 0 bases from V and 2 bases from J, leaving 16 bases between. CDR3 protein: CAISESAPFSRQETQYF. CDR3 in DNA: TGTGCCATCAGTGAGTCAGCCCCCTTCTCGCGGCAAGAGACCCAGTACTTC.

The V gene is TRBV19, the J gene TRBJ2-7, with 7 positions matching TRBD1. The CDR3 loop spans 14 amino acids. Germline CDR1 LNHDA, CDR2 SQIVND (reference sequence). The J segment lost 6 bases and the V segment lost 7 bases, leaving 12 bases of the junction unmatched. The CDR3 sequence is CASTRGQPSSEQYF. DNA for the CDR3: TGTGCCAGTACCCGGGGACAGCCCAGTAGCGAGCAGTACTTC.

The rearrangement uses TRBV7-9 and TRBJ1-1; D ambiguous. CDR3 length: 16 amino acids. CDR1 and CDR2 from the germline V gene are SEHNR and FQNEAQ (reference sequence). V lost 0 bases and J lost 0, with 11 bases in between. CDR3: CASSLAGSTMNTEAFF. Here the CDR3 DNA reads TGTGCCAGCAGCTTAGCCGGCAGTACCATGAACACTGAAGCTTTCTTT.

The chain carries TRBV3-1 and TRBJ2-2; the match to TRBD2 covers 9 bases. The CDR3 covers 19 residues. Germline V gene lookup returns CDR1 LGHDT and CDR2 YNNKEL (reference sequence). V was clipped by 1 base and J by 0 bases; unmatched bases: 9. The CDR3 sequence is CASSQVSSGVIPNTGELFF. DNA of the CDR3: TGTGCCAGCAGCCAAGTTTCTAGCGGGGTTATCCCGAACACCGGGGAGCTGTTTTTT.

This clonotype was detected ten times or more. This rearrangement joins TRBV6-4 to TRBJ2-1, with 7 positions matching TRBD2. Germline V gene lookup returns CDR1 MRHNA and CDR2 SNTAGT. Germline trimming cut 3 bases from V and 9 bases from J; bases unmatched to any gene: 5. The CDR3 totals 13 residues. CDR3 residues: CASSDTSVSEQFF. The CDR3 bases are TGTGCCAGCAGTGATACTAGCGTTTCTGAGCAGTTCTTC.

This clonotype was detected ten times or more. The genes are TRBV7-9 and TRBJ2-1; 10 positions agree with TRBD1. V shed 5 bases, J shed 8 bases, and the junction held 9 bases outside the gene matches. The CDR3 totals 15 residues. The germline gives CDR1 SEHNR, CDR2 FQNEAQ (reference sequence). CDR3 region: CASSQPGQGSHEQFF. For the CDR3, the DNA is TGTGCCAGCAGCCAGCCGGGACAGGGGTCCCATGAGCAGTTCTTC.

The chain uses TRBV5-1 and TRBJ1-2, with 7 bases lining up with TRBD1. With 4 bases clipped from V and 4 bases from J, the junction kept 7 bases outside the gene matches. This CDR3 is built from 14 residues. Germline V gives CDR1 SGHRS, CDR2 YFSETQ. DNA of the CDR3: TGCGCCAGCAGCCCCCTGACAGGGCCCTATGGCTACACCTTC. It is translated as CASSPLTGPYGYTF.

This chain connects TRBV7-8 to TRBJ2-2; maybe TRBD1 (5 bases). CDR3 length: 17 residues. Germline loops: CDR1 SGHVS, CDR2 FQNEAQ. The V gene lost 5 bases and the J gene lost 0 bases, with 16 bases spanning the gap. CDR3 in amino acids: CASSHHVGRANTGELFF. The CDR3 region has the DNA TGTGCCAGCAGCCACCACGTAGGCAGGGCGAACACCGGGGAGCTGTTTTTT.

The rearrangement uses TRBV27 and TRBJ2-7; D may be TRBD2 (6 bases). Trimming took 1 base from V and 2 from J, leaving 9 bases between them. The CDR3 covers 14 residues. Germline loops: CDR1 MNHEY, CDR2 SMNVEV (reference sequence). This CDR3 reads CASSLFGGAYEQYF. The DNA of the CDR3 is TGTGCCAGCAGTTTATTCGGGGGTGCCTACGAGCAGTACTTC.

This rearrangement joins TRBV24-1 to TRBJ1-1; D not certain. V lost 8 bases, J lost 10 bases, and 13 bases lay in between. Germline V gene sequence: CDR1 KGHDR, CDR2 SFDVKD. This CDR3 is 11 amino acids long. The CDR3 coding sequence is TGTGCCACCAAATGGGCAGCCGGAGCTTTCTTT. It is translated as CATKWAAGAFF.

This clonotype has just a few counts. The CDR3 DNA follows: TGTGCCAGCAGTCCAGAGGTCGGAACCTACAATGAGCAGTTCTTC. Its protein product is CASSPEVGTYNEQFF. The chain carries TRBV27 and TRBJ2-1, with D unresolved. The CDR3 sequence is 15 residues long. Trimming left V 5 bases short and J 2 bases short, with 13 bases between. Germline values: CDR1 MNHEY, CDR2 SMNVEV (reference sequence).

This clonotype occurred a few times. This rearrangement joins TRBV7-9 to TRBJ1-2; D unresolved. Trimming removed 1 base at V and 4 bases at J, with 7 bases between. The CDR3 sequence is 13 residues long. Germline CDR1 reads SEHNR; CDR2 reads FQNEAQ (reference sequence). CDR3 coding DNA: TGTGCCAGCAGCTTAGGAGGGAGCTATGGCTACACCTTC. Amino acids: CASSLGGSYGYTF. Supplemented by reference TRBV7-9 and TRBJ1-2, the full variable domain reads DTGVSQNPRHKITKRGQNVTFRCDPISEHNRLYWYRQTLGQGPEFLTYFQNEAQLEKSRLLSDRFSAERPKGSFSTLEIQRTEQGDSAMYLCASSLGGSYGYTFGSGTRLTVV.

This clonotype was detected only a few times. The chain has TRBV19 and TRBJ1-1; perhaps TRBD1 as D (5 bases). The CDR3 totals 16 residues. Germline lookup yields CDR1 LNHDA and CDR2 SQIVND (reference sequence). V was trimmed by 3 bases and J by 5 bases, leaving 19 bases between them. The CDR3 loop reads CASSIQGFNVATEAFF. The CDR3 DNA reads TGTGCCAGTAGTATTCAGGGTTTTAATGTTGCTACTGAAGCTTTCTTT. The full variable domain, with the rest looked up from reference TRBV19 and TRBJ1-1, is DGGITQSPKYLFRKEGQNVTLSCEQNLNHDAMYWYRQDPGQGLRLIYYSQIVNDFQKGDIAEGYSVSREKKESFPLTVTSAQKNPTAFYLCASSIQGFNVATEAFFGQGTRLTVV.

This clonotype was counted between two and nine times. V usage is TRBV27 and J usage is TRBJ1-2; 8 nucleotides align to TRBD1. V gave up 5 bases and J gave up 4 bases; unmatched junction bases: 6. Looked up from germline, CDR1 is MNHEY and CDR2 is SMNVEV (reference sequence). The CDR3 is 14 amino acids. CDR3 nucleotide sequence: TGTGCCAGCAGTCCTCAGGGGGCAGTCTATGGCTACACCTTC. Its translation: CASSPQGAVYGYTF.

This clonotype was seen ten or more times. V usage is TRBV6-2 or TRBV6-3 and J usage is TRBJ1-5; no definite D call. The V and J ends lost 2 bases and 0 bases respectively, with 11 bases between them. Germline-derived CDR1 and CDR2 are MNHEY and SVGEGT. The CDR3 totals 16 residues. The CDR3 is CASSYRAKYSNQPQHF. CDR3 sequence (DNA): TGTGCCAGCAGTTACAGGGCAAAATATAGCAATCAGCCCCAGCATTTT.

This clonotype was seen a few times. The V gene is TRBV4-3, the J gene TRBJ2-3, with 9 positions matching TRBD2. CDR1 is LGHNA, CDR2 YSLEER, per germline. V was clipped by 4 bases and J by 4 bases; unmatched bases: 6. The CDR3 spans 15 residues. CDR3 loop: CASSLLLAGADTQYF. CDR3 bases: TGCGCCAGCAGCCTCCTACTAGCGGGTGCAGATACGCAGTATTTT.

The rearrangement uses TRBV10-3 and TRBJ2-1; 10 bases align to TRBD1. In germline, CDR1 is ENHRY, CDR2 SYGVKD. V lost 6 bases and J lost 5; bases outside the gene matches: 4. The CDR3 is 14 amino acids. The CDR3 region is CAISGQGDNNEQFF. CDR3 nucleotide sequence: TGTGCCATCAGCGGACAGGGGGACAACAATGAGCAGTTCTTC.